Sequencing of this T cell receptor (beta chain) was carried out in a study of shared clonotypes between healthy human individuals. Some clones are missing from TCRdb's copy, which holds only in-frame ones; the method was immunoSEQ multiplex PCR. Among around 1.6 million clones listed, under 99% were seen once. Deletions cut 2 bases from V and 7 bases from J, with 6 bases between. Germline CDR1 and CDR2: SGHAT and FQDESV (reference sequence). This CDR3 comprises 12 residues. The donors were adults (healthy and HIV-negative) with no recent acute infections or vaccinations. The sequencing sample was made of naive CD4+ T cells sorted from blood. As to subset: CD45RA+ positively selected. The chain has TRBV11-1 and TRBJ2-1; D may be TRBD2 (5 bases). The source is a man aged 30 to 39 in good health. The CDR3 sequence: CASSLWRNEQFF. The CDR3 DNA reads TGTGCCAGCAGCTTATGGAGGAATGAGCAGTTCTTC.